This T cell receptor (beta chain) was sequenced in a study of shared clonotypes between healthy human individuals. Study-wide background: Plates per donor: three CD4 naive, three CD4 memory, two CD8 naive, one CD8 memory.

Study results and limitations: Rarefaction indicated that sorted-subset sequencing remained incomplete although depth was large.

Several immunoSEQ plates received, in even portions, the genomic DNA of each subset. Profiling relied on immunoSEQ multiplex PCR, and the TCRdb table lists in-frame clones only, not all of them. The sample lists over 300,000 clones; about nine tenths were seen once. Comment on this clone: Its antigen remains unidentified. A junction end diverges from the germline sequence, so it may reflect a read error. Other DNA sequences in this specimen translate into the identical CDR3.

Looked up from germline, CDR1 is MGHRA and CDR2 is YSYEKL. The CDR3 runs to 16 residues. Source material: memory CD8+ T cells sorted from blood. Subset denoted: CD45RO+ cells pooled with CCR7-negative TemRA cells. The chain uses TRBV4-1 and TRBJ2-7; TRBD2 aligns across 8 bases. The clonotype originates from a man younger than 30 in good health. CDR3 sequence reads: CASSQDSVAGLYEQYF. For the CDR3, the DNA is TGCGCCAGCAGCCAAGATTCGGTAGCGGGACTGTACGAGCAATACTTC.